This T cell receptor (beta chain) appears in the sequencing data of a study of blood T cell repertoires in COVID-19. In the original analysis: Researchers report that nucleated cell counts were estimated from reference gene primer amplification. Produced via immunoSEQ multiplex PCR; TCRdb's table is partial and in-frame only. The V and J calls and clone size are taken from that table; D and trimming were inferred from the DNA. The data contain 300,000 to 450,000 clones, roughly 77% of them singletons. CDR3 length: 15 amino acids. The junction had 7 bases not matched to a gene; V was cut back by 3 bases and J by 6 bases. The germline gives CDR1 MNHEY, CDR2 SVGEGT.

Specimen: peripheral blood. The clonotype was recovered from a human donor with acute or convalescent COVID-19. The donor label of this sample is uncertain. The V call is TRBV6-2 or TRBV6-3, the J call TRBJ2-1; 8 bases fit TRBD2. CDR3 DNA sequence: TGTGCCAGCAGTTATCGGGGGGGCTTCGTCAATGAGCAGTTCTTC. Protein sequence: CASSYRGGFVNEQFF.